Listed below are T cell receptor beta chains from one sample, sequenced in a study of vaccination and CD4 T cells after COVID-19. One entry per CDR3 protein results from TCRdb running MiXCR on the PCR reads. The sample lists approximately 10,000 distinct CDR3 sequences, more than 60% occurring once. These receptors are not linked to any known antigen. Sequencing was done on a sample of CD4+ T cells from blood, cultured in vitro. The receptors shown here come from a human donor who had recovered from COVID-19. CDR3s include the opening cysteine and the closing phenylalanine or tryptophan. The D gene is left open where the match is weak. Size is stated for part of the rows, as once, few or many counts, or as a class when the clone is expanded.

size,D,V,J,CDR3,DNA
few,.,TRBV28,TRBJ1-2,CASIPSGAPGTDYGYTF,TGTGCCAGCATCCCTTCGGGGGCTCCCGGGACGGACTATGGCTACACCTTC
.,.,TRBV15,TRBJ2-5,CATSRGLMVGETQYF,TGTGCCACCAGCAGAGGTCTTATGGTTGGAGAGACCCAGTACTTC
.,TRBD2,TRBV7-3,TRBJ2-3,CASSPISGGAVDTQYF,TGTGCCAGCAGCCCTATTAGCGGGGGGGCGGTAGATACGCAGTATTTT
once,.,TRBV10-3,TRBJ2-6,CAIRGRVLTGANVLTF,TGTGCCATCAGGGGCAGGGTGTTGACTGGGGCCAACGTCCTGACTTTC
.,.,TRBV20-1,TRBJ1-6,CSARGQGYQPLHF,TGCAGTGCTAGAGGGCAGGGATATCAACCCCTCCACTTT
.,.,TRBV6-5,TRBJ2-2,CASSYSQGMAGELFF,TGTGCCAGCAGTTACTCGCAGGGGATGGCCGGGGAGCTGTTTTTT
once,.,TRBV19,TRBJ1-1,CASSGTVNTEAFF,TGTGCCAGTAGCGGGACGGTGAACACTGAAGCTTTCTTT
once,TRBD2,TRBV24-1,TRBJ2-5,CATSDRLAGGEETQYF,TGTGCCACCAGTGATAGGCTAGCGGGGGGGGAAGAGACCCAGTACTTC
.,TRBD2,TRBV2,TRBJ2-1,CASSEYPLAETGQFF,TGTGCCAGCAGTGAATATCCGCTAGCGGAGACTGGGCAGTTCTTC
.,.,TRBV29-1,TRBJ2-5,CSAGGAAQETQYF,TGCAGCGCGGGCGGGGCAGCTCAAGAGACCCAGTACTTC
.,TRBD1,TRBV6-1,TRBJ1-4,CASSPQGAANEKLFF,TGTGCCAGCAGTCCACAGGGGGCAGCTAATGAAAAACTGTTTTTT
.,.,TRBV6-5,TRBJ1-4,CASSYSAGLGEKLFF,TGTGCCAGCAGTTACTCGGCCGGGTTGGGGGAAAAACTGTTTTTT
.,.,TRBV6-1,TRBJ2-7,CASRRTGTQNYEQYF,TGTGCCAGCAGGAGAACGGGGACACAGAACTACGAGCAGTACTTC
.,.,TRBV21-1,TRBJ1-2,CASSHGEGYGYTF,TGTGCCAGCAGCCATGGGGAGGGCTATGGCTACACCTTC
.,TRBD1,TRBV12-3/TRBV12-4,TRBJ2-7,CASKRQGSYEQYF,TGTGCCAGCAAAAGACAGGGCTCCTACGAGCAGTACTTC
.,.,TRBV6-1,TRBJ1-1,CASSAGDWLNTEAFF,TGTGCCAGCAGTGCTGGGGACTGGCTGAACACTGAAGCTTTCTTT
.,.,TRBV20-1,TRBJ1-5,CSAYRDTFFKQPQHF,TGCAGTGCTTATAGGGACACATTTTTCAAACAGCCCCAGCATTTT
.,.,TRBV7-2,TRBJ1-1,CASSSGARTEAFF,TGTGCCAGCAGCTCAGGGGCCAGAACTGAAGCTTTCTTT
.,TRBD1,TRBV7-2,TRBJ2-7,CASSFRDRGFYEQYF,TGTGCCAGCAGCTTCCGGGACAGGGGGTTCTACGAGCAGTACTTC
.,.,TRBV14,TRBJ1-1,CASSQILSMNTEAFF,TGTGCCAGCAGCCAGATCCTATCGATGAACACTGAAGCTTTCTTT
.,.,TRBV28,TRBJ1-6,CASSSGVQVSPLHF,TGTGCCAGCAGTTCCGGGGTCCAGGTCTCACCCCTCCACTTT
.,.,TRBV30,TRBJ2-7,CAWSTPTGEQYF,TGTGCCTGGAGTACTCCGACTGGGGAGCAGTACTTC
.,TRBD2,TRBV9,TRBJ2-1,CASAGTIYNEQFF,TGTGCCAGCGCCGGGACTATCTACAATGAGCAGTTCTTC
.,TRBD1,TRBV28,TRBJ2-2,CASSLRTGGLPGELFF,TGTGCCAGCAGTCTCCGGACAGGGGGCTTGCCCGGGGAGCTGTTTTTT
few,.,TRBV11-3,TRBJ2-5,CASPPTGVGQETQYF,TGTGCCAGCCCCCCGACGGGGGTTGGTCAAGAGACCCAGTACTTC
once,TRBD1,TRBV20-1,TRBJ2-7,CSARGRTGKAHEQYF,TGCAGTGCTAGGGGCCGGACAGGGAAGGCCCACGAGCAGTACTTC
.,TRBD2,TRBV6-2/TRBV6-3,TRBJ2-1,CASSSRDYLSYNEQFF,TGTGCCAGCAGTTCTAGGGACTACCTCTCCTACAATGAGCAGTTCTTC
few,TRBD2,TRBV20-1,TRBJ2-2,CSARSPGLAGVWELFF,TGCAGTGCTAGAAGCCCGGGACTAGCGGGGGTATGGGAGCTGTTTTTT
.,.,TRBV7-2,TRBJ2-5,CASSLGTQETQYF,TGTGCCAGCAGCTTGGGGACACAAGAGACCCAGTACTTC
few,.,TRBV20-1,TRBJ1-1,CSARDPGSNTEAFF,TGCAGTGCTAGAGACCCAGGAAGCAACACTGAAGCTTTCTTT
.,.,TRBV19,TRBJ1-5,CASSIFGNNQPQHF,TGTGCCAGTAGTATTTTCGGAAACAATCAGCCCCAGCATTTT
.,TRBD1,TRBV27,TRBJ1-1,CASSFRDRGKNTEAFF,TGTGCCAGCAGTTTCCGGGACAGGGGAAAGAACACTGAAGCTTTCTTT
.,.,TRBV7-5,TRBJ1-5,CISVPEAWTWGNQPQHF,.
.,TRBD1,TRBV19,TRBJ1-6,CASLPGTGVSPLHF,TGTGCCAGTCTTCCCGGGACAGGGGTCTCACCCCTCCACTTT